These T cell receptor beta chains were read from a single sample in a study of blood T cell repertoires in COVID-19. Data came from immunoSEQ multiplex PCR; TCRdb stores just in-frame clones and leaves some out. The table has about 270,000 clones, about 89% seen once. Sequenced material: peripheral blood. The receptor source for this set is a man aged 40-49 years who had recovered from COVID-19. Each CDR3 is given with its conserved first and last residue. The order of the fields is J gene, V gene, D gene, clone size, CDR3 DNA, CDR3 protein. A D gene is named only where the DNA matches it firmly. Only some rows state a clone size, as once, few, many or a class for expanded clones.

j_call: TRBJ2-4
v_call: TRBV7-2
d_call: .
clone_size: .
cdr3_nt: TGTGCCAGCAGCCCACAAGGCGGCAAAAACATTCAGTACTTC
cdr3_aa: CASSPQGGKNIQYF

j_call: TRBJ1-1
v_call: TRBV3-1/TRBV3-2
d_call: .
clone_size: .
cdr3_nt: TGTGCCAGCAGCCAATTGCCAGGGCTCAAAACTGAAGCTTTCTTT
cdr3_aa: CASSQLPGLKTEAFF

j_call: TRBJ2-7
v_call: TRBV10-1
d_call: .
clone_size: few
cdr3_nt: TGCGCCAGCAATACCGACTTCAAAGGGGGAACCTACGAGCAGTACTTC
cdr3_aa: CASNTDFKGGTYEQYF

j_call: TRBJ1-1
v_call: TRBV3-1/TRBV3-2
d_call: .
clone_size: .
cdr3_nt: TGTGCCAGCAGCCAAGAATTGGCGGGAGGGAGGCACACTGAAGCTTTCTTT
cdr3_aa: CASSQELAGGRHTEAFF

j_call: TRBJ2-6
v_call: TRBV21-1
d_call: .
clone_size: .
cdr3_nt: TGTGCCAGAGATAAACTAGCGGGGGAAGGGGCCAACGTCCTGACTTTC
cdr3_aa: CARDKLAGEGANVLTF

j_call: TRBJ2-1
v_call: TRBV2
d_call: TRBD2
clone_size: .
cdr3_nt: TGTGCCAGCAGTAAATACTTGACTAGCGGGACCCACCGAGCCTACAATGAGCAGTTCTTC
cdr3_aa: CASSKYLTSGTHRAYNEQFF

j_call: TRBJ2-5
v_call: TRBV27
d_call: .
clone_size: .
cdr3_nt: TGTGCCAGCAGTCCAAAGACAGGCCCGGGAGAGACCCAGTACTTC
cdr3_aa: CASSPKTGPGETQYF

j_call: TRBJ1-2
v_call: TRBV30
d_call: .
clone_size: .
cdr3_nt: TGTGCCTGGACTTCCATCGGCTATGGCTACACCTTC
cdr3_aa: CAWTSIGYGYTF

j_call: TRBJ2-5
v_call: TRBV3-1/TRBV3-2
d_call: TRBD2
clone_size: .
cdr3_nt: TGTGCCAGCAGACAAGCGGGGGGGCCGGAGACCCAGTACTTC
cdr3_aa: CASRQAGGPETQYF

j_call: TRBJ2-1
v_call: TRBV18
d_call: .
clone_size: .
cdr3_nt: TGTGCCAGCTCACCGAAGGAGTTGACCCTCGGCAATGAGCAGTTCTTC
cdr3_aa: CASSPKELTLGNEQFF

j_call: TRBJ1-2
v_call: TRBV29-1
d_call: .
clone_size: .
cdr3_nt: TGCAGCGTGACACTTTTAATCTCTAACTATGGCTACACCTTC
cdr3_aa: CSVTLLISNYGYTF

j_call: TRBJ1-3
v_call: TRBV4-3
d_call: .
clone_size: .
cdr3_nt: TGCGCCAGCAGCCAAGATCTCCTTAGAAGCTCTGGAAACACCATATATTTT
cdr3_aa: CASSQDLLRSSGNTIYF

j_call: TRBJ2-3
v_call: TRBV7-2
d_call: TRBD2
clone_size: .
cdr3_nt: TGTGCCAGCAGCTTGGGCGGGGGGAGCGATACGCAGTATTTT
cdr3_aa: CASSLGGGSDTQYF

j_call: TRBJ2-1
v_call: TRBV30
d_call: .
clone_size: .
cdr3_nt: TGTGCCTGGGCCCCCTTGACTGGAAGCTCCTACAATGAGCAGTTCTTC
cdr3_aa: CAWAPLTGSSYNEQFF

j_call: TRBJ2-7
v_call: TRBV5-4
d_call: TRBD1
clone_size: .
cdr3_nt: TGTGCCAGCAGCCTCGGGACAGGGGAGTACGAGCAGTACTTC
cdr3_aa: CASSLGTGEYEQYF

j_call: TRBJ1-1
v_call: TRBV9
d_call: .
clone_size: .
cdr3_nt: TGTGCCAGCAGCGTAGTCCCCGGGGGTGAAGCTTTCTTT
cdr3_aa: CASSVVPGGEAFF

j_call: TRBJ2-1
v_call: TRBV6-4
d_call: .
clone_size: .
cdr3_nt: TGTGCCAGCAGTGAGTTCGGGGGGCCGAACAATGAGCAGTTCTTC
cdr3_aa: CASSEFGGPNNEQFF

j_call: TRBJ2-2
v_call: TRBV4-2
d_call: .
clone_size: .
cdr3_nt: TGTGCCAGCAGCCAAGTAGGGGGTCCGGACACCGGGGAGCTGTTTTTT
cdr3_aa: CASSQVGGPDTGELFF

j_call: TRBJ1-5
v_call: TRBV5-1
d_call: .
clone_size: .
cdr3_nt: TGCGCCAGCAGCTTGGTGGGGAGTCAGCCCCAGCATTTT
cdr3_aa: CASSLVGSQPQHF

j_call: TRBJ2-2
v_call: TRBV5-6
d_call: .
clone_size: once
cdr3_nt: TGTGCCAGCAGCTCAATTAGCGGAACCGGGGAGCTGTTTTTT
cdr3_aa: CASSSISGTGELFF

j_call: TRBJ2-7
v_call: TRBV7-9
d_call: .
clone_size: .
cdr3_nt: TGTGCCAGCAGCTTAGCGCCGGGACTCAAGAGCTCCTACGAGCAGTACTTC
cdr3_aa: CASSLAPGLKSSYEQYF

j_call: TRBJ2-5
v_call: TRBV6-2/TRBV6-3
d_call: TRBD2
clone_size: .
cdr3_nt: TGTGCCAGCAGTTACACCCCCCGACTAGCGGGGCCGCTACAAGAGACCCAGTACTTC
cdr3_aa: CASSYTPRLAGPLQETQYF

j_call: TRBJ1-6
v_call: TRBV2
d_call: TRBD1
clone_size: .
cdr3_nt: TGTGCCACCGAGGAGACCCTGGGACAGGGTAATTCACCCCTCCACTTT
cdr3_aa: CATEETLGQGNSPLHF

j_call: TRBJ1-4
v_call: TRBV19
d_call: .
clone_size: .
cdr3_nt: TGTGCCAGTAGTACGGGATTTGCAACTAATGAAAAACTGTTTTTT
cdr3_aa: CASSTGFATNEKLFF

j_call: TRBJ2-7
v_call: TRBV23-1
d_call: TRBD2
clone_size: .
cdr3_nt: TGCGCCAGCCGGGGGGCAGGTCGCGGGGGGCGATACGAGCAGTACTTC
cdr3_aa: CASRGAGRGGRYEQYF

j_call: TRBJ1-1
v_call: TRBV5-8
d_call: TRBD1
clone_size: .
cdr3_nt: TGTGCCAGCAGCTTGGACCGGGACAGGGCTTATACTGAAGCTTTCTTT
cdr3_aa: CASSLDRDRAYTEAFF

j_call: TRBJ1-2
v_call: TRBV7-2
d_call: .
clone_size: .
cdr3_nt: TGTGCCAGCAGCTTAAAGGCAGGAGGGGTGAACTATGGCTACACCTTC
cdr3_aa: CASSLKAGGVNYGYTF

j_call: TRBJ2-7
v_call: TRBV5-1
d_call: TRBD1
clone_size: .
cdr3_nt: TGCGCCAGCAGCTTTAGGGGGCAGCACGAGCAGTACTTC
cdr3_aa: CASSFRGQHEQYF

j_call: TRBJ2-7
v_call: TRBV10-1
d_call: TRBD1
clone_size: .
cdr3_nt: TGCGCCAGCAGTGACCATAGGACAGGAAGGCACTACGAGCAGTACTTC
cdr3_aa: CASSDHRTGRHYEQYF

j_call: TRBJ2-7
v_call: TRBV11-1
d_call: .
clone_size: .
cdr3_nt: TGTGCCAGCAGCCCAGGTGCTAGCCTAATCTACGAGCAGTACTTC
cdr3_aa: CASSPGASLIYEQYF

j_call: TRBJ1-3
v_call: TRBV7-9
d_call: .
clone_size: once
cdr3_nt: TGTGCCAGCAGCTTAGGGCAGGGGCATACCGTAGGAAACACCATATATTTT
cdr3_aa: CASSLGQGHTVGNTIYF

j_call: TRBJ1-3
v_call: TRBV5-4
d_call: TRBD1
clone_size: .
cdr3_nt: TGTGCCAGCAGCTCTGACAGGGGCACTGGAAACACCATATATTTT
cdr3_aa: CASSSDRGTGNTIYF

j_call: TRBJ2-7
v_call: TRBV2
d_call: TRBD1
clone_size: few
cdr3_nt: TGTGCCAGCAGTGCGACAGGGCCACCCTCCTACGAGCAGTACTTC
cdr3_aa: CASSATGPPSYEQYF

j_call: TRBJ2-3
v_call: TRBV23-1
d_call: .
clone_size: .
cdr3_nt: TGCGCCACCAAACGACCAGGGCCCCAGAAGTTGGCAGATACGCAGTATTTT
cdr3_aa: CATKRPGPQKLADTQYF

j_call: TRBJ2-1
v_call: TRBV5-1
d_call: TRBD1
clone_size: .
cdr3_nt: TGCGCCAGCAGCCGGGCGGCAGGGGGAGCCTACAATGAGCAGTTCTTC
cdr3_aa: CASSRAAGGAYNEQFF

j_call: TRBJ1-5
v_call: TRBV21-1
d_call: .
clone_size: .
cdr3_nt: TGTGCCAGCAGCAAACCCCGGACAGGGCGTAATCAGCCCCAGCATTTT
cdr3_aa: CASSKPRTGRNQPQHF

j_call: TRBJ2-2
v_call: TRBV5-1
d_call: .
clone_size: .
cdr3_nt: TGCGCCAGCAGGGGGGCCGCGAACACCGGGGAGCTGTTTTTT
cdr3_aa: CASRGAANTGELFF

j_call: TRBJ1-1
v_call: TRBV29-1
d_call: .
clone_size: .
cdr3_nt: TGCAGCGTAGGCGGGTGGGGCACTGAAGCTTTCTTT
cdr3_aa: CSVGGWGTEAFF

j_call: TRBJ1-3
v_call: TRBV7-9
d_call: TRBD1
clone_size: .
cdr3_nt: TGTGCCAGCAGCTCCACTCAACCGGGACAGACTACTCGGGGGCACACCATATATTTT
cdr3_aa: CASSSTQPGQTTRGHTIYF

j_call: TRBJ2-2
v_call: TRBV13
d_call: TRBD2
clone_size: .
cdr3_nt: TGTGCCAGCAGCCTAAAGACTAGCTCCCCCGGGGAGCTGTTTTTT
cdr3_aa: CASSLKTSSPGELFF